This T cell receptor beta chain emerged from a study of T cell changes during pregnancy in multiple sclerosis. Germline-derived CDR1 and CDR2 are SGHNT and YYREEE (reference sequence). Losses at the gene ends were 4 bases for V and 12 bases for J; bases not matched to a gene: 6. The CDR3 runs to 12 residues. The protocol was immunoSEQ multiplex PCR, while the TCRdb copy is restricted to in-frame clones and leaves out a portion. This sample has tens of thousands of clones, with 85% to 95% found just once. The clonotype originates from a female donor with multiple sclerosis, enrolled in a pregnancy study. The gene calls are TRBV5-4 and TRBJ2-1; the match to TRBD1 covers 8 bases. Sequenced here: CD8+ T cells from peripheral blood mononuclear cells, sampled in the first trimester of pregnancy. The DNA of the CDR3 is TGTGCCAGCAGCCCGGACAGGGTTCGGCAGTTCTTC. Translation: CASSPDRVRQFF.